Below are 25 T cell receptor beta chains sequenced from a single sample in a study of OX40 agonist ivuxolimab in advanced cancers. The data were produced by immunoSEQ multiplex PCR, yet TCRdb's version contains in-frame clones alone and is incomplete. The sample holds approximately 82,000 clones, 80% to 90% seen once. Source: CD4+ or CD8+ T cells sorted from blood, taken in a trial of the OX40 agonist ivuxolimab. Every receptor here comes from an adult with an advanced solid tumor such as melanoma, head and neck, liver or kidney cancer.

This chain uses TRBV27 with TRBJ1-2; 8 bases align to TRBD1. V was clipped by 5 bases and J by 2 bases; unmatched bases: 19. CDR3 length: 19 residues. CDR1 MNHEY and CDR2 SMNVEV come from the germline V gene (reference sequence). The CDR3 DNA follows: TGTGCCAGCAGTCCCCAACCCGGGACAGGTTTACTAGGGAACTATGGCTACACCTTC. Translation: CASSPQPGTGLLGNYGYTF.

DNA for the CDR3: TGTGCCAGCAGTGAAGCGACAGGTGGCCATCAGCCCCAGCATTTT. It translates to CASSEATGGHQPQHF. V gene TRBV6-1 combines with J gene TRBJ1-5; perhaps TRBD1 as D (6 bases). Germline values: CDR1 MNHNS, CDR2 SASEGT. V was clipped by 0 bases and J by 5 bases, with 11 bases between them. The CDR3 loop spans 15 amino acids.

This rearrangement joins TRBV9 to TRBJ1-2; 10 nucleotides agree with TRBD1. The junction had 13 bases not matched to a gene; V was cut back by 3 bases and J by 8 bases. Germline V gives CDR1 SGDLS, CDR2 YYNGEE. The CDR3 covers 16 residues. The CDR3 DNA is TGTGCCAGCAGCGCCACTCCCAGCGGGACAGGGGTCGGCTACACCTTC. This gives the protein CASSATPSGTGVGYTF. Supplemented by reference TRBV9 and TRBJ1-2, the full variable domain reads DSGVTQTPKHLITATGQRVTLRCSPRSGDLSVYWYQQSLDQGLQFLIQYYNGEERAKGNILERFSAQQFPDLHSELNLSSLELGDSALYFCASSATPSGTGVGYTFGSGTRLTVV.

The rearrangement uses TRBV7-3 and TRBJ2-2; 7 bases agree with TRBD2. The CDR3 extends over 16 amino acids. V dropped 5 bases and J dropped 7; count of bases not matched to a gene: 13. In germline, CDR1 is SGHTA, CDR2 FQGTGA. Here the CDR3 reads CASSPVGGGPFGELFF. CDR3 nucleotides: TGTGCCAGCAGCCCCGTGGGGGGAGGGCCGTTCGGGGAGCTGTTTTTT.

This rearrangement joins TRBV5-6 to TRBJ2-3, with 8 bases identical to TRBD1. The CDR3 is made up of 14 amino acids. V shed 4 bases and J 2 bases; nucleotides not matched to a gene: 3. Germline assignment: CDR1 SGHDT and CDR2 YYEEEE. The CDR3 sequence: CASSRDRHTDTQYF. CDR3 nucleotides: TGTGCCAGCAGCCGGGACAGGCACACAGATACGCAGTATTTT.

The gene calls are TRBV5-1 and TRBJ2-7, with 8 nucleotides matching TRBD1. Germline trimming cut 3 bases from V and 5 bases from J; bases unmatched to any gene: 10. The CDR3 contains 15 residues. Germline values: CDR1 SGHRS, CDR2 YFSETQ. The CDR3 coding sequence is TGCGCCAGCAGCTCGTATCGGGGACAGGTAAACGAGCAGTACTTC. It is translated as CASSSYRGQVNEQYF. Drawing the rest from reference TRBV5-1 and TRBJ2-7, the complete variable domain is KAGVTQTPRYLIKTRGQQVTLSCSPISGHRSVSWYQQTPGQGLQFLFEYFSETQRNKGNFPGRFSGRQFSNSRSEMNVSTLELGDSALYLCASSSYRGQVNEQYFGPGTRLTVT.

The rearrangement joins TRBV30 to TRBJ1-2; perhaps TRBD1 as D (6 bases). V was shortened by 0 bases and J by 8 bases, with 16 bases between the two germline ends. Germline CDR1 reads GTSNPN; CDR2 reads SVGIG (reference sequence). The CDR3 totals 14 residues. CDR3: CAWSVGPIGGGYTF. CDR3 sequence (DNA): TGTGCCTGGAGTGTAGGACCCATAGGGGGAGGCTACACCTTC.

The chain recombines TRBV5-1 with TRBJ1-5; possible D gene TRBD1, 5 bases. The CDR3 contains 16 residues. The V end was cut by 0 bases, the J end by 3 bases, with 13 bases between. The germline V gene encodes CDR1 SGHRS and CDR2 YFSETQ. This CDR3 is CASSLGALGVNQPQHF. The CDR3 bases are TGCGCCAGCAGCTTGGGAGCCCTAGGGGTCAATCAGCCCCAGCATTTT.

The V and J genes are TRBV28 and TRBJ2-7; unclear D gene. The ends were cut back, 3 bases at V and 4 bases at J, with 7 bases in the middle. Germline V CDR1 and CDR2: MDHEN, SYDVKM. The CDR3 covers 12 residues. This CDR3 is CASSLRQYEQYF. The DNA for the CDR3 is TGTGCCAGCAGTTTGCGGCAGTACGAGCAGTACTTC.

This clone was seen just once. The gene calls are TRBV6-6 and TRBJ2-5, with D possibly TRBD1 on 6 matching bases. V lost 2 bases and J lost 5, with 15 bases in between. The CDR3 loop spans 15 amino acids. Germline-derived CDR1 and CDR2 are MNHNY and SVGAGI (reference sequence). The CDR3 DNA reads as TGTGCCAGCAGTTACGGCAACCTCAGGGGCGAGACCCAGTACTTC. Translated: CASSYGNLRGETQYF.

This clone was counted once. V and J are TRBV6-1 and TRBJ1-5; no clear D gene. Per germline, CDR1 MNHNS and CDR2 SASEGT. The V end was cut by 5 bases, the J end by 4 bases, with 9 bases between. The CDR3 totals 13 residues. For the CDR3, the DNA is TGTGCCAGCAGTCGAGGGTGGAATCAGCCCCAGCATTTT. It codes for CASSRGWNQPQHF.

The chain employs TRBV6-1 and TRBJ1-4; no reliable D call. V dropped 8 bases and J dropped 4 bases, with 8 bases sitting between them. There are 12 residues in the CDR3. Per germline, CDR1 MNHNS and CDR2 SASEGT. CDR3 nucleotide sequence: TGTGCCAGCGCAGGCTATAATGAAAAACTGTTTTTT. It encodes CASAGYNEKLFF.

This rearrangement joins TRBV5-1 to TRBJ1-1, with D unresolved. CDR1 SGHRS and CDR2 YFSETQ come from the germline V gene. The V and J ends lost 5 bases and 1 base respectively, with 9 bases between them. The CDR3 has 13 residues. CDR3 sequence (DNA): TGCGCCAGCAGAAAAAGAGAGAACACTGAAGCTTTCTTT. Translated, it gives CASRKRENTEAFF.

With regard to this clone: At one of its ends the junction is not consistent with the germline gene, which may arise from a read error. The same CDR3 arises from other DNA sequences in this sample as well. V is TRBV5-1 and J is TRBJ2-2; TRBD1 matches 9 bases. The CDR3 consists of 16 residues. Germline V CDR1 and CDR2: SGHRS, YFSETQ. CDR3 region: CASTLRGDRASGELFF. CDR3 DNA sequence: TGCGCTAGCACCCTTCGCGGGGACAGGGCGTCCGGGGAGCTGTTTTTT.

The CDR3 loop reads CSAARWSEQYF. The CDR3 DNA sequence: TGCAGTGCTGCCCGGTGGAGCGAGCAGTACTTC. The gene calls are TRBV20-1 and TRBJ2-7; D remains unclear. V lost 5 bases, J lost 6 bases, and 11 bases lay in between. This CDR3 comprises 11 residues. Germline assignment: CDR1 DFQATT and CDR2 SNEGSKA (reference sequence).

This clone was picked up a small number of times. This rearrangement joins TRBV19 to TRBJ2-5; 8 nucleotides agree with TRBD2. This CDR3 comprises 13 residues. Germline V gives CDR1 LNHDA, CDR2 SQIVND (reference sequence). V lost 4 bases and J lost 4; bases outside the gene matches: 2. CDR3 region: CASSNGRGETQYF. The CDR3, as DNA: TGTGCCAGTAGTAACGGGAGGGGAGAGACCCAGTACTTC.

The V gene is TRBV6-5, the J gene TRBJ2-7; the D gene is possibly TRBD2 (5 bases). The germline V gene encodes CDR1 MNHEY and CDR2 SVGAGI. The CDR3 has 14 residues. The germline V and J ends were trimmed by 2 bases and 3 bases, with 11 bases remaining between them. The CDR3 region has the DNA TGTGCCAGCAGTTACGGACGGGAATTCTACGAGCAGTACTTC. It is translated as CASSYGREFYEQYF.

There are a few counts of this clone. The chain combines TRBV6-5 with TRBJ1-5; the match to TRBD1 covers 7 bases. The junction had 6 bases not matched to a gene; V was cut back by 6 bases and J by 1 base. CDR3 length equals 15 residues. CDR1 MNHEY and CDR2 SVGAGI come from the germline V gene. CDR3 loop: CASRPTGVSNQPQHF. CDR3 DNA: TGTGCCAGCAGGCCCACAGGGGTGAGCAATCAGCCCCAGCATTTT.

The chain has TRBV29-1 and TRBJ2-4; D perhaps matches TRBD2 (6 bases). The CDR3 extends over 13 amino acids. The V gene's germline CDR1 is SQVTM and CDR2 ANQGSEA. V was shortened by 6 bases and J by 6 bases, with 15 bases between the two germline ends. The CDR3 here is CSVTGTGANIQYF. The CDR3 coding sequence is TGCAGCGTGACCGGGACTGGGGCAAACATTCAGTACTTC.

The gene calls are TRBV27 and TRBJ2-7; D possibly corresponds to TRBD1 (6 bases). CDR3 size: 14 residues. Trimming cost V 1 base and J 5 bases, with 12 bases left between them. CDR1 is MNHEY and CDR2 is SMNVEV in the germline V gene (reference sequence). CDR3 in DNA: TGTGCCAGCAGTTTATTTCAGGGGTCCAACGAGCAGTACTTC. Translating it yields CASSLFQGSNEQYF.

This chain uses TRBV4-3 with TRBJ1-2, with a possible D match to TRBD1 (5 bases). Trimming pared 4 bases from V and 8 bases from J, leaving 23 bases between. CDR3 length: 16 amino acids. Germline V lookup: CDR1 LGHNA, CDR2 YSLEER. This CDR3 is CASSLRGVTGGGGYTF. The CDR3 nucleotides are TGCGCCAGCAGCCTTCGTGGGGTTACAGGAGGTGGAGGCTACACCTTC.

The V and J genes are TRBV7-2 and TRBJ2-7; TRBD2 might be the D (5 bases). CDR1 is SGHTA, CDR2 FQGNSA, per germline. The CDR3 length is 15 residues. Trimming shortened V by 1 base and J by 6 bases, and 16 bases separated the two germline ends. Here the CDR3 DNA reads TGTGCCAGCAGCTTAGAGGGCAGCGGCCCCTTCGAGCAGTACTTC. Amino acid sequence: CASSLEGSGPFEQYF.

V usage is TRBV13 and J usage is TRBJ2-1; 12 positions match TRBD2. From germline, CDR1 is PRHDT and CDR2 FYEKMQ (reference sequence). The CDR3 has 16 amino acids. V dropped 5 bases and J dropped 6; count of bases not matched to a gene: 8. The CDR3 coding sequence is TGTGCCAGCAGCCGAACTCTAGCGGGGGGGCCCAATGAGCAGTTCTTC. It encodes CASSRTLAGGPNEQFF.

V and J are TRBV19 and TRBJ1-2, with D unresolved. The CDR3 is 15 amino acids. The V gene lost 7 bases and the J gene lost 0 bases, with 15 bases spanning the gap. Germline lookup yields CDR1 LNHDA and CDR2 SQIVND (reference sequence). The CDR3 nucleotides are TGTGCCAGTACGACTCTACAGCCAACTAACTATGGCTACACCTTC. Protein product: CASTTLQPTNYGYTF.

The chain recombines TRBV5-6 with TRBJ1-4; D gene ambiguous. Germline CDR1 SGHDT, CDR2 YYEEEE. This CDR3 region has 15 residues. The V gene lost 6 bases and the J gene lost 0 bases, with 12 bases spanning the gap. In DNA, the CDR3 is TGTGCCAGCACGTCCTACGGTGCAACTAATGAAAAACTGTTTTTT. This gives the protein CASTSYGATNEKLFF.